The 12 T cell receptor beta chains in this list originate from one sample, sequenced in a study of blood T cells in healthy people across ages. The authors ran a second PCR of 7 to 11 cycles using a sample-barcoded 5' primer and a J-beta primer mix. TCRdb re-analysed the 5' RACE reads in MiXCR, keeping a single row per CDR3 protein. The sample lists fewer than 750,000 distinct CDR3 sequences; around 52% were seen once. The specimen sequenced was blood. The receptors shown here come from a woman aged 80 or over in good health.

This clonotype was observed once. The chain couples TRBV5-1 to TRBJ1-2; D call uncertain. V lost 3 bases to trimming and J lost 3 bases, with 9 bases between them. This CDR3 has 13 amino acids. Germline V lookup: CDR1 SGHRS, CDR2 YFSETQ. In DNA, the CDR3 is TGCGCCAGCAGCTCTGAGGGATACTATGGCTACACCTTC. Protein sequence: CASSSEGYYGYTF.

The J gene is TRBJ1-1, the V gene TRBV4-2; tentative D call: TRBD1 (5 bases). CDR3 length: 13 residues. The ends were cut back, 0 bases at V and 10 bases at J, with 12 bases in the middle. The germline V gene has CDR1 LGHNA and CDR2 YNFKEQ. The CDR3 DNA is TGTGCCAGCAGCCAAGATAAGGGGACCGGAGCTTTCTTT. It yields the protein CASSQDKGTGAFF.

This chain connects TRBV20-1 to TRBJ2-5; D possibly corresponds to TRBD2 (5 bases). V was trimmed by 6 bases and J by 10 bases, leaving 12 bases between them. Per germline, CDR1 DFQATT and CDR2 SNEGSKA (reference sequence). The CDR3 contains 10 residues. The CDR3 loop reads CSANSGSQYF. Here the CDR3 DNA reads TGCAGTGCAAATAGTGGGAGCCAGTACTTC.

The sample holds a few counts of this clonotype. This chain joins TRBV5-1 and TRBJ2-7; D is unclear. CDR3 length: 15 residues. Trimming shortened V by 0 bases and J by 3 bases, and 13 bases separated the two germline ends. Looked up from germline, CDR1 is SGHRS and CDR2 is YFSETQ. CDR3 loop: CASSLVPGANYEQYF. The CDR3 region has the DNA TGCGCCAGCAGCTTGGTGCCGGGCGCAAACTACGAGCAGTACTTC.

The chain uses TRBV6-5 and TRBJ2-7, with TRBD2 matching over 9 bases. With the DNA end fitting TRBJ2-5 better, the J assignment may be wrong. The CDR3 contains 15 residues. CDR1 is MNHEY, CDR2 SVGAGI, per germline. Here the CDR3 reads CASRRSSGGVETQYF. CDR3 nucleotides: TGTGCCAGCAGGCGAAGTAGCGGGGGAGTGGAGACCCAGTACTTC.

This clonotype turned up a few times. This chain connects TRBV7-6 to TRBJ2-1; D gene ambiguous. Germline V CDR1 and CDR2: SGHVS, FNYEAQ. This CDR3 has 13 amino acids. V lost 11 bases and J lost 0, with 11 bases in between. The DNA of the CDR3 is TGTGCCGTCGGTGGAAGCTCCTACAATGAGCAGTTCTTC. Amino acids: CAVGGSSYNEQFF.

There are a few counts of this clonotype. The chain couples TRBV12-3 or TRBV12-4 to TRBJ1-4; the D is unclear. This CDR3 is 13 amino acids long. The germline V and J ends were trimmed by 3 bases and 10 bases, with 12 bases remaining between them. In DNA form, the CDR3 reads TGTGCCAGCAGTTTGATTCCGGTCGGAAAACTGTTTTTT. It codes for CASSLIPVGKLFF.

There are a few counts of this clonotype. The chain combines TRBV5-1 with TRBJ2-3; D is unresolved. The germline V gene encodes CDR1 SGHRS and CDR2 YFSETQ. V was pared by 4 bases and J by 5 bases, with 14 bases between. The CDR3 contains 14 residues. For the CDR3, the DNA is TGCGCCAGCAGCGTGGACGGTTCCCGAGATACGCAGTATTTT. Its translation: CASSVDGSRDTQYF.

This clonotype appeared a single time. The V call is TRBV20-1, the J call TRBJ2-1; TRBD2 matches at 7 bases. The CDR3 consists of 15 residues. After removal of 0 bases from V and 4 bases from J, the junction contained 6 bases not matched to a gene. Germline lookup yields CDR1 DFQATT and CDR2 SNEGSKA (reference sequence). The CDR3 here is CSARDRQREYNEQFF. CDR3 DNA sequence: TGCAGTGCTAGAGATCGCCAGCGGGAATACAATGAGCAGTTCTTC.

V is TRBV29-1 and J is TRBJ2-3; D is possibly TRBD2 (5 bases). The CDR3 length is 14 residues. V lost 1 base to trimming and J lost 7 bases, with 15 bases between them. The germline V gene encodes CDR1 SQVTM and CDR2 ANQGSEA. The CDR3 bases are TGCAGCGTTGAAGGGGCGGACGGGATCCATACGCAGTATTTT. Its protein is CSVEGADGIHTQYF.

V gene TRBV27 combines with J gene TRBJ2-2, with a weak D call TRBD1 (5 bases). Germline CDR1 and CDR2: MNHEY and SMNVEV (reference sequence). The CDR3 spans 14 residues. V was cut by 5 bases and J by 5 bases, with 12 bases left in between. CDR3: CASSVVRVTGELFF. The CDR3 DNA reads TGTGCCAGCAGTGTAGTCAGGGTGACCGGGGAGCTGTTTTTT.

The CDR3 coding sequence is TGTGCCAGCAGCCGAGTACAGATCTCTGGAAACACCATATATTTT. Translating it yields CASSRVQISGNTIYF. The chain carries TRBV7-6 and TRBJ1-3, with D hard to call. CDR1 is SGHVS and CDR2 is FNYEAQ in the germline V gene. V lost 5 bases, J lost 0 bases, and 11 bases lay in between. This CDR3 spans 15 amino acids.